These T cell receptor beta chains were read from a single sample in a study of OX40 agonist ivuxolimab in advanced cancers. Clones were read by immunoSEQ multiplex PCR, and TCRdb kept only the in-frame ones, dropping some. The table records around 63,000 clones, 70% to 90% of them present only once. The specimen was CD4+ or CD8+ T cells sorted from blood, collected in a trial of the OX40 agonist ivuxolimab. Receptors were obtained from an adult with an advanced solid tumor such as melanoma, head and neck, liver or kidney cancer. The CDR3 runs from the conserved cysteine through the conserved F or W. The order of the fields is J gene, V gene, clone size, CDR3 protein. Clone size is given for some rows only: seen once, a few or many times, or a class if the clone is expanded.

>TRBJ2-1|TRBV28|.
CASSSPTNRGNEQFF
>TRBJ1-2|TRBV7-2|.
CASSLSGVYGYTF
>TRBJ2-1|TRBV6-4|.
CASSALGGASHNEQFF
>TRBJ2-1|TRBV11-2|.
CASSRNGDRNEQFF
>TRBJ2-7|TRBV27|once
CASSLSGGIYEQYF
>TRBJ1-1|TRBV10-2|.
CASSPGTGASTEAFF
>TRBJ2-3|TRBV10-2|.
CASSGGTGVWADTQYF
>TRBJ2-2|TRBV11-3|once
CASSSIGTGGTGELFF
>TRBJ1-4|TRBV7-8|.
CASSAQGLTTNEKLFF
>TRBJ1-2|TRBV28|few
CASSPGQGHGYTF
>TRBJ1-1|TRBV18|.
CASSHQKAGQTEAFF
>TRBJ2-7|TRBV5-1|.
CASSLAVGAYEQYF
>TRBJ2-2|TRBV7-5|.
CVRSFMGQSTGELFF
>TRBJ2-1|TRBV7-9|.
CASTEGVYNEQFF
>TRBJ2-3|TRBV4-1|.
CASKLMGQDTQYF
>TRBJ2-3|TRBV5-1|.
CASREGRQMSTDTQYF
>TRBJ2-5|TRBV7-8|.
CASSLVEVQETQYF
>TRBJ2-1|TRBV27|.
CASNPTSGRDFPEQFF
>TRBJ2-1|TRBV14|once
CASSQGTALVGYNEQFF
>TRBJ2-7|TRBV6-5|.
CASSSGTGQGYEQYF
>TRBJ2-7|TRBV11-3|.
CASSLVQVGEQYF
>TRBJ1-5|TRBV27|.
CASKGRVNQPQHF
>TRBJ1-4|TRBV18|.
CASSPSGGNEKLFF
>TRBJ2-7|TRBV4-1|once
CASSQDQARYEQYF
>TRBJ1-5|TRBV28|once
CASSPPAGGNQPQHF
>TRBJ1-2|TRBV5-1|.
CASSLEGTAFNYGYTF
>TRBJ1-5|TRBV7-9|.
CASSLTAGNQPQHF
>TRBJ2-3|TRBV11-1|.
CASRGSTDTQYF
>TRBJ2-1|TRBV10-3|.
CAISLQGGEQFF
>TRBJ2-3|TRBV14|.
CASSPRDTVHTDTQYF
>TRBJ2-1|TRBV11-3|.
CASSLGLAGVVEQFF
>TRBJ2-5|TRBV6-5|.
CASRAAQETQYF